This T cell receptor beta chain was recorded in a study of OX40 agonist ivuxolimab in advanced cancers. Sequenced by immunoSEQ multiplex PCR; TCRdb stores in-frame clones only, minus some. Of 90,000 to 100,000 clones in the sample, 80% to 90% are singletons; the top ten hold around 0.82%. This CDR3 has 16 residues. Per the germline V gene, CDR1 is SGHAT and CDR2 is FQNNGV. V lost 1 base and J 3 bases, leaving 15 bases between the germline ends. Sequenced material: CD4+ or CD8+ T cells sorted from blood, taken in a trial of the OX40 agonist ivuxolimab. This chain uses TRBV11-2 with TRBJ1-1; D uncertain. The clonotype was recovered from an adult with an advanced solid tumor such as melanoma, head and neck, liver or kidney cancer. This CDR3 reads CASSLVAPGPHTEAFF. CDR3 in DNA: TGTGCCAGCAGCTTAGTCGCGCCAGGCCCCCACACTGAAGCTTTCTTT.